This is a list of T cell receptor beta chains from one sample in a study of CD8 T cells in Susac syndrome. MiXCR was run by TCRdb on the immunoSEQ multiplex PCR reads, yielding one entry per CDR3 protein. The sample carries under 150,000 distinct CDR3 sequences, around nine tenths recorded once. Specimen: CD8+ T cells from PBMCs. All receptors come from a human donor with multiple sclerosis. The CDR3 runs from the conserved cysteine through the conserved F or W. The order of the fields is J gene, clone size, D gene, V gene, CDR3 DNA, CDR3 protein. A D gene is named only where the DNA matches it firmly. The size entry is marked missing in some rows and otherwise reads once, few, many or a size class.

TRBJ2-2 NA NA TRBV5-6 TGTGCCAGCAGCTTGAATGGGGCTGGGGAGCTGTTTTTT CASSLNGAGELFF
TRBJ1-3 NA NA TRBV9 TGTGCCAGCAGCGTAGACAGCCGCTCTGGAAACACCATATATTTT CASSVDSRSGNTIYF
TRBJ2-1 NA TRBD2 TRBV4-1 TGCGCCAGCAGCCACCTACCCCGACTAGCGGGAGACTGTGAGCAGTTCTTC CASSHLPRLAGDCEQFF
TRBJ2-4 NA NA TRBV5-6 TGTGCCAGCAGCCTGGATGGGGCCAAAAACATTCAGTACTTC CASSLDGAKNIQYF
TRBJ2-1 NA TRBD2 TRBV7-9 TGTGCCAGCAGCTTACTAGCGGGAGGACCATACAATGAGCAGTTCTTC CASSLLAGGPYNEQFF
TRBJ1-1 NA TRBD1 TRBV12-3/TRBV12-4 TGTGCCAGCAGTGTCTTAACAGGGGTATGGACTGAAGCTTTCTTT CASSVLTGVWTEAFF
TRBJ2-1 NA TRBD2 TRBV19 TGTGCCAGTACTCACTTGGGGGGGGTGAATGAGCAGTTCTTC CASTHLGGVNEQFF
TRBJ2-7 once NA TRBV6-5 TGTGCCAGCAGCCCCCCGGGGACGTATTCATACGAGCAGTACTTC CASSPPGTYSYEQYF
TRBJ2-1 NA NA TRBV9 TGTGCCAGCAGCGTCCTAGGAAGCTCCTACAATGAGCAGTTCTTC CASSVLGSSYNEQFF
TRBJ2-7 NA TRBD2 TRBV5-6 TGTGCCAGCAGCTTGCGGGGAGGGGCCTACTACGAGCAGTACTTC CASSLRGGAYYEQYF
TRBJ2-2 NA NA TRBV24-1 TGTGCCACCAGGGGCGCCGCGAACACCGGGGAGCTGTTTTTT CATRGAANTGELFF
TRBJ1-1 NA NA TRBV11-2 TGTGCCAGCAGCTTGGACGGCCCTAACACTGAAGCTTTCTTT CASSLDGPNTEAFF
TRBJ2-1 NA NA TRBV2 TGTGCCAGAGCCCGGGATCGAGACTACAATGAGCAGTTCTTC CARARDRDYNEQFF
TRBJ1-1 few NA TRBV19 TGTGCCAGTAGTATCGGCCAGGCGAACACTGAAGCTTTCTTT CASSIGQANTEAFF
TRBJ2-3 NA TRBD2 TRBV4-3 TGCGCCAGCAGGTACTCTTCTAGCGGAGGGGCCCCAGATACGCAGTATTTT CASRYSSSGGAPDTQYF
TRBJ1-2 NA NA TRBV9 TGTGCCAGCAGCGTAGCTGAACAGAACTATGGCTACACCTTC CASSVAEQNYGYTF
TRBJ2-7 once TRBD2 TRBV19 TGTGCCAGTAGTATGGGTAGCGGGAGTACCTACGAGCAGTACTTC CASSMGSGSTYEQYF
TRBJ2-1 NA NA TRBV6-5 TGTGCCAGCAGTCCGGACGCGAGTGAGCAGTTCTTC CASSPDASEQFF
TRBJ1-2 NA TRBD1 TRBV25-1 TGTGCCAGCAGTGCCTCCGGGACAGGGGTTGGCTACACCTTC CASSASGTGVGYTF
TRBJ2-1 NA TRBD1 TRBV27 TGTGCCAGCGCAACCGGGACAGGCATATACAATGAGCAGTTCTTC CASATGTGIYNEQFF
TRBJ2-2 NA NA TRBV29-1 TGCAGCGTTGACTTAGGGGCTGGAACCGGGGAGCTGTTTTTT CSVDLGAGTGELFF
TRBJ1-2 NA NA TRBV3-1 TGTGCCAGCAGCCCCCCTGCTACAGGGCTCTATGGCTACACCTTC CASSPPATGLYGYTF
TRBJ2-3 NA NA TRBV6-2/TRBV6-3 TGTGCCAGCAGTTTAGGACTGCTGGATACGCAGTATTTT CASSLGLLDTQYF
TRBJ2-5 NA NA TRBV5-1 TGCGCCAGCAGCTTCCAGGGTGGGCCCCCAGAGACCCAGTACTTC CASSFQGGPPETQYF
TRBJ2-1 NA TRBD2 TRBV9 TGTGCCAGCAGCGCCCGGGGACTAGCGGGAAATGAGCAGTTCTTC CASSARGLAGNEQFF
TRBJ2-1 NA NA TRBV3-1 TGTGCCAGCAGCCAATTCGCCCTCCAATATGAGCAGTTCTTC CASSQFALQYEQFF
TRBJ2-5 NA NA TRBV28 TGTGCCAGCAGTTTAGGGTGGGAGACCCAGTACTTC CASSLGWETQYF
TRBJ1-4 NA NA TRBV29-1 TGCAGCGCCCGGGGCCTCAAGGAAAAACTGTTTTTT CSARGLKEKLFF
TRBJ1-2 NA NA TRBV7-9 TGTGCCAGCAGAGGGGGGGGTGTGGAAGGCTACACCTTC CASRGGGVEGYTF
TRBJ1-5 NA NA TRBV2 TGTGCCAGCAGGAGCTTCGGCGGGGGCAATCAGCCCCAGCATTTT CASRSFGGGNQPQHF
TRBJ2-7 NA NA TRBV10-2 TGCGCCAGCAGAGGCGGAAGCTCCTACGAGCAGTACTTC CASRGGSSYEQYF
TRBJ2-2 NA NA TRBV19 TGTGCCAGTAATGAGCGGGCAAACACCGGGGAGCTGTTTTTT CASNERANTGELFF
TRBJ2-2 NA TRBD2 TRBV29-1 TGCAGCGTTAGCGGGAACCAGAACACCGGGGAGCTGTTTTTT CSVSGNQNTGELFF
TRBJ2-7 few TRBD1 TRBV6-1 TGTGCCAGCGGACCCCGGGACAGGGCCTACGAGCAGTACTTC CASGPRDRAYEQYF
TRBJ2-2 NA NA TRBV29-1 TGCAGCGTGGGGGGACAGTACACCGGGGAGCTGTTTTTT CSVGGQYTGELFF
TRBJ1-2 NA NA TRBV19 TGTGCCACCGAGGGGGGGGCAGAGGGCTACACCTTC CATEGGAEGYTF
TRBJ1-1 NA NA TRBV5-6 TGTGCCAGCGGCACCCCTAACACTGAAGCTTTCTTT CASGTPNTEAFF
TRBJ2-5 NA NA TRBV21-1 TGTGCCAACGATGACAGCCTCGGCGAGGGAGAGACCCAGTACTTC CANDDSLGEGETQYF
TRBJ2-1 NA TRBD1 TRBV6-5 TGTGCCAGCAAGACCGACAGGGGCTCCTACAATGAGCAGTTCTTC CASKTDRGSYNEQFF
TRBJ2-1 few NA TRBV9 TGTGCCAGCAGCGACCCGGGTGGGCTTTCCTACAATGAGCAGTTCTTC CASSDPGGLSYNEQFF
TRBJ2-5 NA TRBD2 TRBV4-2 TGTGCCAGCAGCCAAGATCGAGGTAGCGGGGAGACCCAGTACTTC CASSQDRGSGETQYF
TRBJ1-1 NA NA TRBV6-6 TGTGCCAGCGGTGACTGGGTTGAAGCTTTCTTT CASGDWVEAFF
TRBJ2-7 NA TRBD2 TRBV2 TGTGCCAGCTCCGGGGCTAGCGGTGGCTACGAGCAGTACTTC CASSGASGGYEQYF
TRBJ1-2 NA NA TRBV7-9 TGTGCCAGCAGCTTAGAGGGGATCTATGGCTACACCTTC CASSLEGIYGYTF
TRBJ2-1 once TRBD1 TRBV7-2 TGTGCCAGCAGCGAACAGGGGGATGAGCAGTTCTTC CASSEQGDEQFF
TRBJ2-7 NA TRBD2 TRBV27 TGTGCCAGCCGCGGGGGACCCTACGAGCAGTACTTC CASRGGPYEQYF
TRBJ1-2 NA NA TRBV6-2/TRBV6-3 TGTGCCAGCAGTTACTCGGACAATGACTACACCTTC CASSYSDNDYTF
TRBJ2-2 NA NA TRBV29-1 TGCAGCGTTATTCAGCCGGGGAGCGGGGAGCTGTTTTTT CSVIQPGSGELFF